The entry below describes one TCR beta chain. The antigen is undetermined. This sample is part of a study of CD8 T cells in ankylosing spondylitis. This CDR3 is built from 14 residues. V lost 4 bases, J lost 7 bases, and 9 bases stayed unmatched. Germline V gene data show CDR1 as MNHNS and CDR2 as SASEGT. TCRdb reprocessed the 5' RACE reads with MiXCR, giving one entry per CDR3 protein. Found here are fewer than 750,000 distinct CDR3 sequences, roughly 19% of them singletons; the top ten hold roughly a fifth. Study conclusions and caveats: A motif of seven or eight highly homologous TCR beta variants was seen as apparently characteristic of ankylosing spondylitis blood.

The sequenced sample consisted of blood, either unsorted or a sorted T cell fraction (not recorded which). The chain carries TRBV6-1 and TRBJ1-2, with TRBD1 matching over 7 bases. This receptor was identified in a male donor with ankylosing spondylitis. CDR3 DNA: TGTGCCAGCAGTGCCCAGACAGGGAACGGTGGCTACACCTTC. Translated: CASSAQTGNGGYTF.